Listed below are T cell receptor beta chains from one sample, sequenced in a study of T-cell reconstitution after alpha-beta-depleted transplantation in children. MiXCR, applied by TCRdb to the PCR reads, yields one record per CDR3 protein. The sample comprises more than 120,000 distinct CDR3 sequences, 8% to 10% of which are singletons, and 15% to 20% rests with the top ten. The sequencing here drew on PBMCs, mostly from graft donor cells, taken 180 days after TCRalphabeta/CD19-depleted stem cell transplant. The receptors stem from a female patient aged 2-10 years who had a stem cell transplant for congenital amegakaryocytic thrombocytopenia, so the T cells may come from the graft donor. Each CDR3 is given with its conserved first and last residue. The order of the fields is J gene, clone size, D gene, V gene, CDR3 DNA, CDR3 protein. The D gene is left open where the match is weak. Some rows mark clone size as missing; the rest say once, few, many or name a class of expanded clone.

j_gene: TRBJ2-1; abundance: many; d_gene: NA; v_gene: TRBV7-2; CDR3nt: TGTGCCAGCAGTCCAGCTTATGGTGAGCAGTTCTTC; CDR3aa: CASSPAYGEQFF
j_gene: TRBJ2-3; abundance: NA; d_gene: TRBD2; v_gene: TRBV5-1; CDR3nt: TGCGCCAGCAGCCCTTTAGCGGGAGGCGGGGGAGATACGCAGTATTTT; CDR3aa: CASSPLAGGGGDTQYF
j_gene: TRBJ1-2; abundance: many; d_gene: NA; v_gene: TRBV7-2; CDR3nt: TGTGCCAGCAAAAGAGGAGGGCCCTCTAACTATGGCTACACCTTC; CDR3aa: CASKRGGPSNYGYTF
j_gene: TRBJ2-1; abundance: few; d_gene: TRBD2; v_gene: TRBV20-1; CDR3nt: TGCAGTGTGGGGAGGGCATACAATGAGCAGTTCTTC; CDR3aa: CSVGRAYNEQFF
j_gene: TRBJ2-5; abundance: many; d_gene: TRBD2; v_gene: TRBV20-1; CDR3nt: TGCAGTGCTAGTCTGCTAGCGGGGGGGCTCCAAGAGACCCAGTACTTC; CDR3aa: CSASLLAGGLQETQYF
j_gene: TRBJ1-2; abundance: few; d_gene: NA; v_gene: TRBV29-1; CDR3nt: TGCAGCGTTGAAGAATGGGCCACCATGGGGGGCTACACCTTC; CDR3aa: CSVEEWATMGGYTF
j_gene: TRBJ2-2; abundance: many; d_gene: NA; v_gene: TRBV5-1; CDR3nt: TGCGCCAGCAGCGGTGGGTACACCGGGGAGCTGTTTTTT; CDR3aa: CASSGGYTGELFF
j_gene: TRBJ2-1; abundance: many; d_gene: NA; v_gene: TRBV20-1; CDR3nt: TGCAGTGCTGCGGATATAGGTACCTACAATGAGCAGTTCTTC; CDR3aa: CSAADIGTYNEQFF
j_gene: TRBJ2-7; abundance: many; d_gene: NA; v_gene: TRBV5-4; CDR3nt: TGTGCCAGCAGCTTTCCGGGGTCCTACGAGCAGTACTTC; CDR3aa: CASSFPGSYEQYF
j_gene: TRBJ2-3; abundance: many; d_gene: NA; v_gene: TRBV10-3; CDR3nt: TGTGCCGCTGACCCGGGCGGATCCACAGATACGCAGTATTTT; CDR3aa: CAADPGGSTDTQYF
j_gene: TRBJ2-3; abundance: NA; d_gene: TRBD2; v_gene: TRBV18; CDR3nt: TGTGCCAGCTCACCACCGGGACTAGCGGGGAGCACAGATACGCAGTATTTT; CDR3aa: CASSPPGLAGSTDTQYF
j_gene: TRBJ1-6; abundance: many; d_gene: NA; v_gene: TRBV29-1; CDR3nt: TGCAGCGTCGCAAGCTCCTATAATTCACCCCTCCACTTT; CDR3aa: CSVASSYNSPLHF
j_gene: TRBJ1-2; abundance: many; d_gene: NA; v_gene: TRBV12-3/TRBV12-4; CDR3nt: TGTGCCAGCAGCTATACAAGGACGGGTTCCACCTTC; CDR3aa: CASSYTRTGSTF
j_gene: TRBJ2-1; abundance: NA; d_gene: TRBD2; v_gene: TRBV20-1; CDR3nt: TGCAGTGCTAGAGAAGCGGCTAGCGGGAGTAATGAGCAGTTCTTC; CDR3aa: CSAREAASGSNEQFF
j_gene: TRBJ2-3; abundance: NA; d_gene: NA; v_gene: TRBV7-9; CDR3nt: TGTGCCAGCAGCTCCGGACCTAACACAGATACGCAGTATTTT; CDR3aa: CASSSGPNTDTQYF
j_gene: TRBJ2-5; abundance: many; d_gene: NA; v_gene: TRBV12-3/TRBV12-4; CDR3nt: TGTGCCAGCAGTTTAGCGGAAGAGACCCAGTACTTC; CDR3aa: CASSLAEETQYF
j_gene: TRBJ2-1; abundance: many; d_gene: TRBD2; v_gene: TRBV7-2; CDR3nt: TGTGCCAGCAGCGGGCGGGAGGTGACCTACAATGAGCAGTTCTTC; CDR3aa: CASSGREVTYNEQFF
j_gene: TRBJ2-1; abundance: many; d_gene: NA; v_gene: TRBV7-2; CDR3nt: TGTGCCAGCACCTTACAAACGAGCTCCTACAATGAGCAGTTCTTC; CDR3aa: CASTLQTSSYNEQFF
j_gene: TRBJ1-2; abundance: NA; d_gene: TRBD1; v_gene: TRBV5-4; CDR3nt: TGTGCCAGCAGCTTTCCAGGGCAGGGACAGGGTAGCTATGGCTACACCTTC; CDR3aa: CASSFPGQGQGSYGYTF
j_gene: TRBJ2-5; abundance: few; d_gene: TRBD2; v_gene: TRBV20-1; CDR3nt: TGCAGTGCTAGACCTAGCGGGAGGGCCCAAGAGACCCAGTACTTC; CDR3aa: CSARPSGRAQETQYF
j_gene: TRBJ2-1; abundance: many; d_gene: NA; v_gene: TRBV6-5; CDR3nt: TGTGCCAGCTCGGGGTATTCGGGGTATGAGCAGTTCTTC; CDR3aa: CASSGYSGYEQFF
j_gene: TRBJ1-2; abundance: NA; d_gene: NA; v_gene: TRBV7-9; CDR3nt: TGTGCCAGCAGCCCAACCAGGGGACCGATCGACACCTTC; CDR3aa: CASSPTRGPIDTF
j_gene: TRBJ2-1; abundance: few; d_gene: NA; v_gene: TRBV12-5; CDR3nt: TGTGCTAGTGGTTTGGTAGGGGGCTGCGGGAGCTCCTACAATGAGCAGTTCTTC; CDR3aa: CASGLVGGCGSSYNEQFF
j_gene: TRBJ1-1; abundance: many; d_gene: NA; v_gene: TRBV29-1; CDR3nt: TGCAGCGTTGCCGGACGAGGGGTGAACACTGAAGCTTTCTTT; CDR3aa: CSVAGRGVNTEAFF
j_gene: TRBJ2-7; abundance: many; d_gene: NA; v_gene: TRBV20-1; CDR3nt: TGCAGTGCCGGGGTGCCCTCCCTGAGCTCCTACGAGCAGTACTTC; CDR3aa: CSAGVPSLSSYEQYF